One sample yielded the 21 T cell receptor beta chains listed below, sequenced in a study of regulatory T cells in long-lasting Graves disease. Arm-PCR of CDR3 regions with iRepertoire HTBI primers generated TCR beta libraries. A single record per CDR3 protein comes from TCRdb applying MiXCR to the multiplex PCR reads. Found here are a few hundred thousand distinct CDR3 sequences, approximately 12% of them singletons; the top ten hold approximately 20%. The time point here: newly diagnosed GD, antithyroid drugs for less than 3 months. Generation of the TCR library employed RNA extracted from PBMCs. Separately, the same data were catalogued under a study of T cells in Graves' hyperthyroidism and ophthalmopathy.

The sample was peripheral blood mononuclear cells (PBMCs), taken at new diagnosis, from a patient treated with antithyroid drugs. These receptor sequences come from a woman aged 18-35 years with Graves disease.

The rearrangement uses TRBV20-1 and TRBJ1-1, with TRBD1 matching 7 bases. Unmatched junction bases numbered 9, after V lost 4 bases and J lost 4 bases. This CDR3 has 14 residues. Germline CDR1 reads DFQATT; CDR2 reads SNEGSKA (reference sequence). The CDR3 region has the DNA TGCAGTGCTATCAGAGGGGGCCCGACCACTGAAGCTTTCTTT. Its translation is CSAIRGGPTTEAFF.

As for this clonotype: Given a much more abundant clone one base away, this may be a read error. The chain combines TRBV13 with TRBJ2-7; possibly TRBD2 for D (5 bases). CDR1 is PRHDT, CDR2 FYEKMQ, per germline (reference sequence). V lost 3 bases and J lost 6, with 12 bases in between. This CDR3 comprises 13 residues. CDR3: CASSFTRYSEQYF. As DNA, the CDR3 is TGTGCCAGCAGCTTTACTAGATACTCCGAGCAGTACTTC.

In this sample, this clonotype turned up a few times. The chain uses TRBV27 and TRBJ2-1; 8 bases are shared with TRBD2. The J call may be wrong; the DNA end is better matched by TRBJ2-5. Looked up from germline, CDR1 is MNHEY and CDR2 is SMNVEV (reference sequence). This CDR3 contains 15 residues. CDR3 in amino acids: CASSSLRGAEETQYF. CDR3 DNA sequence: TGTGCCAGCAGTTCCCTGCGGGGGGCCGAGGAGACCCAGTACTTC.

This clonotype was recorded many times. The chain employs TRBV20-1 and TRBJ1-1; D is perhaps TRBD1 (5 bases). CDR3 length: 14 residues. Germline V CDR1 and CDR2: DFQATT, SNEGSKA (reference sequence). This CDR3 is CSPQPLGTPLEAFF. Here the CDR3 DNA reads TGCAGCCCCCAGCCCCTCGGGACTCCGCTTGAAGCTTTCTTT.

This clonotype was picked up many times. CDR3 DNA: TGTGCCATCAGTGGCGGGGGGCCAGCAGATACGCAGTATTTT. The encoded protein is CAISGGGPADTQYF. J is TRBJ2-3 and V is TRBV10-3; 8 bases align to TRBD2. The length of the CDR3 is 14 residues. Looked up from germline, CDR1 is ENHRY and CDR2 is SYGVKD. With V trimmed by 4 bases and J by 4 bases, 4 bases remained unmatched.

This clonotype was observed a few times. The chain is built from TRBV2 and TRBJ1-2; D perhaps matches TRBD1 (5 bases). Germline CDR1 SNHLY, CDR2 FYNNEI. Trimming stripped 6 bases from V and 8 bases from J, with 10 bases between. CDR3 length: 11 amino acids. The chain's CDR3 is CASRDGGGYTF. The DNA of the CDR3 is TGTGCCAGCAGGGATGGGGGAGGCTACACCTTC. The complete variable domain, with remaining parts taken from reference TRBV2 and TRBJ1-2, reads EPEVTQTPSHQVTQMGQEVILRCVPISNHLYFYWYRQILGQKVEFLVSFYNNEISEKSEIFDDQFSVERPDGSNFTLKIRSTKLEDSAMYFCASRDGGGYTFGSGTRLTVV.

This clonotype was seen repeatedly, ten times or more. The chain is built from TRBV27 and TRBJ2-1; 7 bases match TRBD1. Losses at the gene ends were 3 bases for V and 0 bases for J; bases not matched to a gene: 8. This CDR3 is built from 17 residues. The germline V gene has CDR1 MNHEY and CDR2 SMNVEV (reference sequence). CDR3 in amino acids: CASSLPPGQRSYNEQFF. In nucleotides, the CDR3 is TGTGCCAGCAGTTTGCCCCCGGGACAGCGCTCCTACAATGAGCAGTTCTTC.

A single count supports this clonotype. The genes are TRBV6-2 or TRBV6-3 and TRBJ1-1; D call uncertain. The CDR3 has 13 amino acids. Trimming left V 0 bases short and J 11 bases short, with 13 bases between. CDR1 MNHEY and CDR2 SVGEGT come from the germline V gene. The CDR3 loop reads CASSYSESQVAFF. In nucleotides, the CDR3 is TGTGCCAGCAGTTACTCGGAGTCCCAGGTGGCTTTCTTT.

This clonotype was observed many times. The chain employs TRBV12-3 or TRBV12-4 and TRBJ1-1, with D unclear. The CDR3 is 15 amino acids. The ends were cut back, 2 bases at V and 4 bases at J, with 14 bases in the middle. CDR3 DNA sequence: TGTGCCAGCAGTTTATTACAGACCCGGGGCACTGAAGCTTTCTTT. This codes for CASSLLQTRGTEAFF.

This clonotype was detected ten times or more. The chain links TRBV27 to TRBJ2-1; D unclear. This CDR3 contains 14 residues. CDR1 is MNHEY and CDR2 is SMNVEV in the germline V gene (reference sequence). V was cut by 1 base and J by 3 bases, with 7 bases left in between. DNA for the CDR3: TGTGCCAGCAGTTTATTGACGGACTACAATGAGCAGTTCTTC. The encoded protein is CASSLLTDYNEQFF.

This clonotype was recorded many times. The chain combines TRBV9 with TRBJ2-2; D not certain. V was trimmed by 0 bases and J by 6 bases, leaving 9 bases between them. In germline, CDR1 is SGDLS, CDR2 YYNGEE. The length of the CDR3 is 14 residues. CDR3 protein: CASSVEGVPGELFF. In nucleotides, the CDR3 is TGTGCCAGCAGCGTAGAAGGAGTTCCCGGGGAGCTGTTTTTT.

This clonotype was counted many times. V usage is TRBV28 and J usage is TRBJ1-1; D remains ambiguous. Germline-derived CDR1 and CDR2 are MDHEN and SYDVKM. This CDR3 has 13 amino acids. Trimming removed 2 bases at V and 1 base at J, with 5 bases between. The CDR3 DNA follows: TGTGCCAGCAGTTTACTCCGGAACACTGAAGCTTTCTTT. Protein sequence: CASSLLRNTEAFF.

This clonotype appeared many times. The chain has TRBV4-1 and TRBJ1-1, with TRBD1 matching over 7 bases. This CDR3 has 17 residues. Germline CDR1 and CDR2: MGHRA and YSYEKL. The V and J ends lost 0 bases and 3 bases, in that order; junction bases with no gene match: 10. CDR3 bases: TGCGCCAGCAGCCAAGAATCCTTGGGACAGCCCCACACTGAAGCTTTCTTT. Its protein product is CASSQESLGQPHTEAFF.

V and J are TRBV5-6 and TRBJ1-1; D is ambiguous. The ends were cut back, 1 base at V and 6 bases at J, with 13 bases in the middle. Per germline, CDR1 SGHDT and CDR2 YYEEEE. The length of the CDR3 is 14 residues. CDR3 region: CASSLLGKGAEAFF. CDR3 in DNA: TGTGCCAGCAGCTTGTTGGGGAAGGGCGCTGAAGCTTTCTTT. The variable domain in full, completed from reference TRBV5-6 and TRBJ1-1, reads DAGVTQSPTHLIKTRGQQVTLRCSPKSGHDTVSWYQQALGQGPQFIFQYYEEEERQRGNFPDRFSGHQFPNYSSELNVNALLLGDSALYLCASSLLGKGAEAFFGQGTRLTVV.

This clonotype has only a few counts. V is TRBV7-2 and J is TRBJ1-6; D not certain. Germline assignment: CDR1 SGHTA and CDR2 FQGNSA. The CDR3 runs to 17 residues. Trimming left V 3 bases short and J 4 bases short, with 16 bases between. Here the CDR3 DNA reads TGTGCCAGCAGCTTTTTGTTGTCAGCCGTTTATAATTCACCCCTCCACTTT. Its protein product is CASSFLLSAVYNSPLHF.

The CDR3 spells CASSEFGEVETQYF. The CDR3 nucleotides read TGTGCCAGCAGTGAATTTGGGGAGGTGGAGACCCAGTACTTC. This rearrangement joins TRBV25-1 to TRBJ2-5; D might be TRBD2 (6 bases). CDR1 and CDR2 from the germline V gene are MGHDK and SYGVNS. V lost 1 base, J lost 5 bases, and 11 bases lay in between. This CDR3 has 14 amino acids.

This clonotype was counted at least ten times. This rearrangement joins TRBV20-1 to TRBJ2-7, with 7 bases aligning to TRBD1. CDR3 length: 14 residues. Germline trimming cut 3 bases from V and 1 base from J; bases unmatched to any gene: 6. Germline V gene sequence: CDR1 DFQATT, CDR2 SNEGSKA (reference sequence). The CDR3 here is CSASGYRGSYEQYF. The DNA for the CDR3 is TGCAGTGCTAGTGGTTACAGGGGATCCTACGAGCAGTACTTC.

In its sample, this clonotype was seen many times. The chain joins TRBV24-1 to TRBJ2-2, with 8 nucleotides matching TRBD1. The CDR3 has 18 residues. Trimming took 7 bases from V and 1 from J; bases not matched to a gene: 13. The germline gives CDR1 KGHDR, CDR2 SFDVKD. CDR3 region: CATSAGRGLVQNTGELFF. The CDR3 bases are TGTGCCACCAGCGCTGGCAGGGGGCTAGTACAGAACACCGGGGAGCTGTTTTTT.

This clonotype has more than one count but fewer than ten. The chain carries TRBV19 and TRBJ1-2, with D perhaps matching TRBD1 (5 bases). Germline V lookup: CDR1 LNHDA, CDR2 SQIVND (reference sequence). The CDR3 spans 14 residues. The germline V and J ends were trimmed by 10 bases and 0 bases, with 15 bases remaining between them. CDR3 DNA: TGTGCCACCGAGCCCGGGGGGACTAACTATGGCTACACCTTC. Translating gives CATEPGGTNYGYTF.

In its sample, this clonotype was seen many times. V gene TRBV20-1 combines with J gene TRBJ2-7; 9 bases are a match to TRBD1. After removal of 7 bases from V and 7 bases from J, the junction contained 5 bases not matched to a gene. The CDR3 consists of 11 residues. Germline V gene lookup returns CDR1 DFQATT and CDR2 SNEGSKA (reference sequence). The CDR3 bases are TGCAGTGGGACAGGGGCCGAGGAGCAGTACTTC. It translates to CSGTGAEEQYF.

Note on this clonotype: This clone may be a read error of a much larger clone one base away. The chain recombines TRBV7-9 with TRBJ2-7, with a weak D call TRBD2 (5 bases). This CDR3 is 15 amino acids long. V was trimmed by 8 bases and J by 2 bases, leaving 19 bases between them. CDR1 is SEHNR, CDR2 FQNEAQ, per germline (reference sequence). The CDR3: CASSPASASTYEQYV. CDR3 nucleotide sequence: TGTGCCAGCTCACCAGCCTCGGCTAGCACCTACGAGCAGTACGTC.